This T cell receptor beta chain derives from a study of cytomegalovirus exposure and HLA in healthy donors. At the level of the study: Just over 80% of 300 to 450 genotyped donors fell in the Caucasian-associated ancestry cluster.

Whole-study findings and limits: Earlier findings revealed that most TCR beta V segments proved productive either about 87% or about 30% of the time. More clonal expansion characterized HLA-associated TCR beta chains than equally common others in a later analysis. When a later analysis was performed, an Asian-associated ancestry cluster reportedly had fewer N-insertions than the roughly 700-donor mean.

As concerns this clone: Its specificity is unknown. An end of the junction does not agree with germline; a read error may underlie this. This CDR3 is also generated by other DNA sequences in the sample.

The PCR contained 60 Vbeta and 13 Jbeta primers. The method was immunoSEQ multiplex PCR; TCRdb's version includes in-frame clones alone and lacks a portion of them. The sample yields some 190,000 clones, approximately 84% seen once. From germline, CDR1 is SNHLY and CDR2 FYNNEI. CDR3 size: 18 residues. Sequences were obtained from PBMCs. This clonotype was obtained from a female donor in good health and CMV-seronegative. The chain employs TRBV2 and TRBJ1-3; TRBD1 matches at 7 bases. CDR3 sequence reads: CASRPSLGAGGSGNTIYF. The CDR3 region has the DNA TGCGCCAGCAGGCCATCACTCGGCGCAGGGGGTAGTGGAAACACCATATATTTT.